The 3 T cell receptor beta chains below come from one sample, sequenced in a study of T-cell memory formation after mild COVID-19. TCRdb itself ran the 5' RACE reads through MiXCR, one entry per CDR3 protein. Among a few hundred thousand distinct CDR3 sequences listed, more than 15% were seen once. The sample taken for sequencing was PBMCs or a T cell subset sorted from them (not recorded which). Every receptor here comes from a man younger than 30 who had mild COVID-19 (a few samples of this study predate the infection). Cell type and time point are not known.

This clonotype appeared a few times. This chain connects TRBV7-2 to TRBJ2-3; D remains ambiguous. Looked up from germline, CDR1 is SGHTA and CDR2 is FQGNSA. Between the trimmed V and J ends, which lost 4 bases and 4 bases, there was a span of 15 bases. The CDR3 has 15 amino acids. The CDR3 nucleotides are TGTGCCAGCAGCTCCGGTCCAGCATCCCCAGATACGCAGTATTTT. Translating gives CASSSGPASPDTQYF. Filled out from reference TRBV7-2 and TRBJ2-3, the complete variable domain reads GAGVSQSPSNKVTEKGKDVELRCDPISGHTALYWYRQSLGQGLEFLIYFQGNSAPDKSGLPSDRFSAERTGGSVSTLTIQRTQQEDSAVYLCASSSGPASPDTQYFGPGTRLTVL.

CDR3 protein: CASVSRNIQYF. The CDR3 DNA reads as TGCGCCAGCGTCTCCAGAAACATTCAGTACTTC. The chain couples TRBV4-1 to TRBJ2-4; D is unresolved. CDR1 and CDR2 from the germline V gene are MGHRA and YSYEKL. V was cut by 8 bases and J by 6 bases, with 8 bases left in between. The CDR3 has 11 amino acids.

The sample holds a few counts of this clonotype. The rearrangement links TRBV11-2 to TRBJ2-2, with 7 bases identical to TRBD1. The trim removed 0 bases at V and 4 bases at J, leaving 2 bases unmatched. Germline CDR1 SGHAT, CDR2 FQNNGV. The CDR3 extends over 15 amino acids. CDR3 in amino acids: CASSLEGQPTGELFF. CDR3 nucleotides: TGTGCCAGCAGCTTAGAGGGACAGCCCACCGGGGAGCTGTTTTTT.